Each of the 30 T cell receptor beta chains below was sequenced from the same sample in a study of blood T cell repertoires in COVID-19. Data came from immunoSEQ multiplex PCR; TCRdb stores just in-frame clones and leaves some out. Of roughly 100,000 clones listed, 85% to 90% are singletons. The sequenced sample consisted of peripheral blood. The receptors stem from a woman aged 70-85 years with acute or convalescent COVID-19.

This clone appeared a few times. The chain links TRBV7-9 to TRBJ2-3; tentatively, D is TRBD2 (6 bases). The CDR3 runs to 13 residues. Trimming shortened V by 7 bases and J by 1 base, and 9 bases separated the two germline ends. Germline loops: CDR1 SEHNR, CDR2 FQNEAQ (reference sequence). This CDR3 is CASKASGTDTQYF. CDR3 sequence (DNA): TGTGCCAGCAAGGCTAGCGGCACAGATACGCAGTATTTT.

The chain couples TRBV2 to TRBJ2-7; D not resolved. This CDR3 is 14 amino acids long. Per the germline V gene, CDR1 is SNHLY and CDR2 is FYNNEI. V was trimmed by 1 base and J by 3 bases, leaving 10 bases between them. The CDR3 spells CASSEGRSFYEQYF. The CDR3 DNA is TGTGCCAGCAGTGAAGGGCGGTCCTTCTACGAGCAGTACTTC. The complete variable domain, with remaining parts taken from reference TRBV2 and TRBJ2-7, reads EPEVTQTPSHQVTQMGQEVILRCVPISNHLYFYWYRQILGQKVEFLVSFYNNEISEKSEIFDDQFSVERPDGSNFTLKIRSTKLEDSAMYFCASSEGRSFYEQYFGPGTRLTVT.

This chain connects TRBV5-1 to TRBJ2-5; 9 bases are shared with TRBD1. The CDR3 totals 14 residues. The V gene end was trimmed by 4 bases and the J gene end by 4 bases; junction bases not matched to a gene: 5. Germline V lookup: CDR1 SGHRS, CDR2 YFSETQ. The CDR3 region is CASSPGQGTETQYF. CDR3 in DNA: TGCGCCAGCAGCCCGGGACAGGGTACAGAGACCCAGTACTTC.

The chain recombines TRBV5-1 with TRBJ1-5; D is unclear. Germline V gene data show CDR1 as SGHRS and CDR2 as YFSETQ. Deletions cut 0 bases from V and 0 bases from J, with 7 bases between. CDR3 length equals 15 residues. The CDR3 here is CASSLGGDSNQPQHF. CDR3 nucleotide sequence: TGCGCCAGCAGCTTGGGCGGGGATAGCAATCAGCCCCAGCATTTT.

This clone was detected only once. The chain uses TRBV7-9 and TRBJ2-7; D possibly corresponds to TRBD2 (5 bases). The CDR3 is 14 amino acids. Germline CDR1 is SEHNR and CDR2 is FQNEAQ (reference sequence). Trimming took off 2 bases at V and 0 bases at J, with 8 bases between the two ends. The CDR3 coding sequence is TGTGCCAGCAGCTTATCTGGGAGCTCCTACGAGCAGTACTTC. Translation gives CASSLSGSSYEQYF. Supplemented by reference TRBV7-9 and TRBJ2-7, the full variable domain reads DTGVSQNPRHKITKRGQNVTFRCDPISEHNRLYWYRQTLGQGPEFLTYFQNEAQLEKSRLLSDRFSAERPKGSFSTLEIQRTEQGDSAMYLCASSLSGSSYEQYFGPGTRLTVT.

V and J are TRBV5-5 and TRBJ2-1, with D possibly being TRBD1 (5 bases). This CDR3 is 16 amino acids long. Per the germline V gene, CDR1 is SGHKS and CDR2 is YYEKEE (reference sequence). Trimming cost V 6 bases and J 7 bases, with 23 bases left between them. The CDR3 DNA follows: TGTGCCAGCACCTCTCGAAGCCCTTTTGGACAAAATGAGCAGTTCTTC. This codes for CASTSRSPFGQNEQFF.

V gene TRBV7-6 combines with J gene TRBJ1-5; a weak D match, TRBD1 (6 bases). The CDR3 spans 14 residues. The V gene lost 5 bases and the J gene lost 7 bases, with 15 bases spanning the gap. From germline, CDR1 is SGHVS and CDR2 FNYEAQ. The CDR3 sequence: CASSQGSDRQPQHF. The CDR3 DNA sequence: TGTGCCAGCAGCCAGGGATCGGACAGACAGCCCCAGCATTTT.

The V call is TRBV13, the J call TRBJ1-4, with a weak D call TRBD1 (6 bases). Germline CDR1 and CDR2: PRHDT and FYEKMQ (reference sequence). The CDR3 extends over 17 amino acids. V dropped 2 bases and J dropped 2 bases, with 15 bases sitting between them. CDR3 in DNA: TGTGCCAGCAGCTTAAAGCAGGGGCAGGGGACTAATGAAAAACTGTTTTTT. Its protein is CASSLKQGQGTNEKLFF.

The chain is built from TRBV5-1 and TRBJ1-6; perhaps TRBD1 as D (5 bases). In germline, CDR1 is SGHRS, CDR2 YFSETQ. The CDR3 is 16 residues long. Trimming took off 4 bases at V and 7 bases at J, with 18 bases between the two ends. The CDR3 DNA reads as TGCGCCAGCAGCCAAACAGGCCAACCCACGAATTCACCCCTCCACTTT. Translating it yields CASSQTGQPTNSPLHF.

A single count supports this clone. The V call is TRBV19, the J call TRBJ2-7, with 7 bases lining up with TRBD2. The CDR3 runs 14 residues. After removal of 1 base from V and 2 bases from J, the junction contained 2 bases not matched to a gene. CDR1 and CDR2 from the germline V gene are LNHDA and SQIVND (reference sequence). The CDR3 DNA follows: TGTGCCAGTAGTATAGGGGAGGGCCCCTACGAGCAGTACTTC. It specifies CASSIGEGPYEQYF.

The rearrangement uses TRBV2 and TRBJ2-1; tentative D call: TRBD2 (5 bases). The CDR3 extends over 13 amino acids. CDR1 is SNHLY, CDR2 FYNNEI, per germline. The V end lost 1 base, the J end lost 4 bases, and 5 bases lay between the germline ends. CDR3 loop: CASSEGLYNEQFF. CDR3 sequence (DNA): TGTGCCAGCAGTGAAGGACTATACAATGAGCAGTTCTTC.

CDR3: CASSQGLAGVGYQETQYF. The CDR3 DNA reads as TGTGCCAGCAGCCAAGGACTAGCGGGAGTTGGGTACCAAGAGACCCAGTACTTC. The chain has TRBV4-2 and TRBJ2-5; TRBD2 matches 12 bases. This CDR3 has 18 amino acids. Per germline, CDR1 LGHNA and CDR2 YNFKEQ. V lost 1 base and J lost 0; bases outside the gene matches: 6.

The chain has TRBV18 and TRBJ2-7, with TRBD1 matching over 7 bases. The CDR3 totals 15 residues. Germline trimming cut 5 bases from V and 2 bases from J; bases unmatched to any gene: 9. Germline loops: CDR1 KGHSH, CDR2 LQKENI. CDR3 nucleotide sequence: TGTGCCAGCTCAACCCAGACAGGGATGCCCTACGAGCAGTACTTC. It specifies CASSTQTGMPYEQYF.

The sample holds one count of this clone. The CDR3 here is CASSPGQQETQYF. As DNA, the CDR3 is TGTGCCAGCAGCCCGGGACAACAAGAGACCCAGTACTTC. The chain is built from TRBV11-1 and TRBJ2-5; a possible D gene is TRBD1 (6 bases). Germline V gene data show CDR1 as SGHAT and CDR2 as FQDESV (reference sequence). CDR3 length: 13 residues. Between the trimmed V and J ends, which lost 5 bases and 2 bases, there was a span of 9 bases.

This rearrangement joins TRBV30 to TRBJ2-3; D perhaps matches TRBD2 (5 bases). Per germline, CDR1 GTSNPN and CDR2 SVGIG (reference sequence). Trimming cost V 4 bases and J 4 bases, with 6 bases left between them. CDR3 length: 11 amino acids. The CDR3 sequence: CAWKGADTQYF. In nucleotides, the CDR3 is TGTGCCTGGAAGGGAGCAGATACGCAGTATTTT.

The V gene is TRBV5-8, the J gene TRBJ1-2, with D possibly being TRBD1 (5 bases). Germline V gene lookup returns CDR1 SGHTS and CDR2 YDEGEE. The CDR3 sequence is 16 residues long. V shed 0 bases and J shed 5 bases, with 17 bases lying between them. CDR3 sequence: CASSLAPGWVRYGYTF. The CDR3, as DNA: TGTGCCAGCAGCTTGGCGCCAGGGTGGGTCCGGTATGGCTACACCTTC. The variable domain in full, completed from reference TRBV5-8 and TRBJ1-2, reads EAGVTQSPTHLIKTRGQQATLRCSPISGHTSVYWYQQALGLGLQFLLWYDEGEERNRGNFPPRFSGRQFPNYSSELNVNALELEDSALYLCASSLAPGWVRYGYTFGSGTRLTVV.

The chain uses TRBV18 and TRBJ2-7, with a weak D call TRBD1 (6 bases). The CDR3 has 17 residues. Per the germline V gene, CDR1 is KGHSH and CDR2 is LQKENI. V dropped 3 bases and J dropped 0 bases, with 18 bases sitting between them. The CDR3 loop reads CASSPPNTRTDSYEQYF. The CDR3 region has the DNA TGTGCCAGCTCACCCCCTAATACCCGGACAGACTCCTACGAGCAGTACTTC.

The chain is built from TRBV29-1 and TRBJ1-1; 7 bases are shared with TRBD1. This CDR3 comprises 12 residues. Germline CDR1 and CDR2: SQVTM and ANQGSEA. Trimming took 3 bases from V and 11 from J; bases not matched to a gene: 9. The CDR3 DNA reads TGCAGCGTTGATTGGACAGGCCTGGGGGCTTTCTTT. This gives the protein CSVDWTGLGAFF.

The chain is built from TRBV6-5 and TRBJ2-5; D is possibly TRBD2 (6 bases). V shed 6 bases and J shed 5 bases, with 10 bases lying between them. The CDR3 totals 12 residues. Germline CDR1 is MNHEY and CDR2 is SVGAGI. The DNA of the CDR3 is TGTGCCAGCAGCCAGGGAGGTGAGACCCAGTACTTC. This gives the protein CASSQGGETQYF.

The rearrangement joins TRBV18 to TRBJ2-4; D unresolved. V lost 4 bases and J 5 bases, leaving 9 bases between the germline ends. CDR1 and CDR2 from the germline V gene are KGHSH and LQKENI. The CDR3 spans 13 residues. Here the CDR3 DNA reads TGTGCCAGCTCACTGAGTAGTGAAAACATTCAGTACTTC. Amino acid sequence: CASSLSSENIQYF.

CDR3 DNA: TGTGCCAGCACCGCCTTGGGGCCCTGGGGGGCCCAGTACTTC. Its protein is CASTALGPWGAQYF. V and J are TRBV28 and TRBJ2-5; perhaps TRBD2 as D (6 bases). CDR3 length: 14 residues. Between the trimmed V and J ends, which lost 7 bases and 9 bases, there was a span of 21 bases. CDR1 is MDHEN, CDR2 SYDVKM, per germline.

There are a few counts of this clone. The chain couples TRBV2 to TRBJ1-1; possibly TRBD1 for D (5 bases). Germline V gene lookup returns CDR1 SNHLY and CDR2 FYNNEI. V was trimmed by 4 bases and J by 5 bases, leaving 20 bases between them. This CDR3 is 16 amino acids long. CDR3 bases: TGTGCCAGCAGTGTTAGGAGGGGTTTCCTTTGGACTGAAGCTTTCTTT. Encoded protein: CASSVRRGFLWTEAFF.

The chain is built from TRBV3-1 (or the pseudogene TRBV3-2) and TRBJ1-3; D remains unclear. V lost 0 bases and J lost 1, with 16 bases in between. CDR1 LGHDT and CDR2 YNNKEL come from the germline V gene (reference sequence). The CDR3 is made up of 18 amino acids. CDR3 region: CASSQDSAIRESGNTIYF. The CDR3 DNA sequence: TGTGCCAGCAGCCAAGATTCGGCAATTAGGGAGTCTGGAAACACCATATATTTT.

The rearrangement links TRBV28 to TRBJ1-1; 7 nucleotides match TRBD1. With V trimmed by 5 bases and J by 0 bases, 6 bases remained unmatched. The CDR3 extends over 15 amino acids. CDR1 is MDHEN, CDR2 SYDVKM, per germline. The CDR3 protein is CASSLRGLMNTEAFF. The CDR3 coding sequence is TGTGCCAGCAGTCTAAGGGGGCTCATGAACACTGAAGCTTTCTTT.

This chain uses TRBV28 with TRBJ1-6, with D perhaps TRBD1 (5 bases). This CDR3 comprises 13 residues. The germline CDR1 and CDR2 sequences are MDHEN and SYDVKM. Trimming removed 5 bases at V and 5 bases at J, with 7 bases between. CDR3 DNA: TGTGCCAGCAGTCAGGGTAATAATTCACCCCTCCACTTT. Translated: CASSQGNNSPLHF.

The chain carries TRBV30 and TRBJ2-1, with TRBD2 identical over 15 bases. Germline V lookup: CDR1 GTSNPN, CDR2 SVGIG (reference sequence). This CDR3 comprises 16 residues. V trimming: 2 bases; J trimming: 12 bases; junction bases outside the gene matches: 11. For the CDR3, the DNA is TGTGCCTGGAGTCGGACTAGCGGGGGGGCGCCGCTTGTGCAGTTCTTC. Its translation is CAWSRTSGGAPLVQFF.

The rearrangement joins TRBV10-1 to TRBJ2-2; tentatively, D is TRBD1 (5 bases). From germline, CDR1 is WNHNN and CDR2 SYGVQD (reference sequence). The CDR3 is 13 residues long. The ends were cut back, 7 bases at V and 5 bases at J, with 11 bases in the middle. CDR3 amino acids: CASNRGGTGELFF. As DNA, the CDR3 is TGCGCCAGCAATAGGGGTGGTACCGGGGAGCTGTTTTTT.

On this clone: One end of the junction fails to match germline, which may point to a read error. The chain combines TRBV4-1 with TRBJ1-2; perhaps TRBD1 as D (5 bases). Germline V lookup: CDR1 MGHRA, CDR2 YSYEKL. CDR3 length: 13 amino acids. The CDR3 is CASSKDSNYGYTF. In DNA, the CDR3 is TGCGCCAGCAGCAAAGACAGTAACTATGGCTACACCTTC.

This chain links TRBV29-1 with TRBJ1-4; 9 bases are shared with TRBD1. The CDR3 extends over 13 amino acids. The germline V gene encodes CDR1 SQVTM and CDR2 ANQGSEA. V lost 5 bases, J lost 8 bases, and 6 bases stayed unmatched. The DNA for the CDR3 is TGCAGCGTTTTCGGACAGGGGTGGGAAAAACTGTTTTTT. Protein: CSVFGQGWEKLFF.

The rearrangement uses TRBV23-1 and TRBJ2-1, with 8 bases lining up with TRBD2. TRBV23-1 belongs to the ORF category, with a function that is uncertain. The CDR3 consists of 18 residues. After removal of 2 bases from V and 4 bases from J, the junction contained 13 bases not matched to a gene. CDR3 in amino acids: CASSQNPRRSGSYNEQFF. CDR3 nucleotide sequence: TGCGCCAGCAGTCAAAATCCCCGCCGCAGCGGGAGTTACAATGAGCAGTTCTTC.